Below are 7 T cell receptor beta chains sequenced from a single sample in a study of CD8+ T cells in alopecia areata. Treatment defined: oral pan-JAK inhibitor, 5-10 mg twice daily. RNA was isolated and reverse transcribed to cDNA, the sequencing template. Assay used: immunoSEQ multiplex PCR; TCRdb lists only in-frame clones, some missing. The top ten clones hold 15% to 20% of a sample with over 120,000 clones, 45% to 60% of them seen once. Sequences were derived from CD8+ T cells sorted from blood, sampled at week 4, from a patient treated with tofacitinib. These receptors were obtained from a human donor with alopecia areata.

The chain links TRBV6-9 to TRBJ1-2, with D possibly TRBD1 on 5 matching bases. Between the trimmed V and J ends, which lost 10 bases and 2 bases, there was a span of 14 bases. Germline CDR1 MNHGY, CDR2 SVAAGI. The CDR3 is 13 amino acids. The CDR3 DNA is TGTGCCAACCCCGGGACCGCGAACTATGGCTACACCTTC. Its translation is CANPGTANYGYTF.

The chain joins TRBV13 to TRBJ1-4, with D perhaps TRBD1 (6 bases). This CDR3 region has 15 residues. Per germline, CDR1 PRHDT and CDR2 FYEKMQ (reference sequence). V gave up 8 bases and J gave up 3 bases, with 16 bases separating them. The DNA of the CDR3 is TGTGCCAGCCAGAAGCTCGGGGGCCCTAATGAAAAACTGTTTTTT. This codes for CASQKLGGPNEKLFF.

The sample holds a few counts of this clone. CDR3 sequence reads: CASSFQGSEQYF. The CDR3 DNA is TGTGCCAGCAGCTTTCAGGGTTCCGAGCAGTACTTC. The V and J genes are TRBV7-9 and TRBJ2-7; TRBD1 is a possible D gene (5 bases). Germline CDR1 is SEHNR and CDR2 is FQNEAQ (reference sequence). Trimming took 3 bases from V and 6 from J, leaving 9 bases between them. This CDR3 spans 12 amino acids.

The chain has TRBV9 and TRBJ2-3, with D hard to call. Germline V CDR1 and CDR2: SGDLS, YYNGEE. Trimming left V 0 bases short and J 6 bases short, with 14 bases between. This CDR3 spans 15 amino acids. Here the CDR3 reads CASSVAGEFADTQYF. For the CDR3, the DNA is TGTGCCAGCAGCGTAGCCGGTGAATTCGCGGATACGCAGTATTTT.

In its sample, this clone was seen a few times. This rearrangement joins TRBV4-1 to TRBJ2-7; 9 bases fit TRBD1. Germline lookup yields CDR1 MGHRA and CDR2 YSYEKL. The CDR3 sequence is 15 residues long. The J segment lost 2 bases and the V segment lost 5 bases, leaving 7 bases of the junction unmatched. For the CDR3, the DNA is TGCGCCAGCAGCGCGGGACAGGGCCCCACCTACGAGCAGTACTTC. Protein product: CASSAGQGPTYEQYF.

The chain has TRBV27 and TRBJ2-1; D gene uncertain. Trimming removed 5 bases at V and 1 base at J, with 12 bases between. CDR1 is MNHEY and CDR2 is SMNVEV in the germline V gene (reference sequence). The CDR3 extends over 15 amino acids. DNA of the CDR3: TGTGCCAGCAGTCCACTTGGGGTTTCCTACAATGAGCAGTTCTTC. It encodes CASSPLGVSYNEQFF.

The rearrangement uses TRBV10-3 and TRBJ2-3, with D unresolved. The V end lost 0 bases, the J end lost 5 bases, and 6 bases lay between the germline ends. The CDR3 has 13 residues. Looked up from germline, CDR1 is ENHRY and CDR2 is SYGVKD. The CDR3: CAISESDLDTQYF. CDR3 DNA sequence: TGTGCCATCAGTGAGTCAGACTTAGATACGCAGTATTTT.